This T cell receptor (beta chain) was identified in a study of cytomegalovirus exposure and HLA in healthy donors. The V end lost 5 bases, the J end lost 0 bases, and 10 bases lay between the germline ends. CDR1 is SEHNR and CDR2 is FQNEAQ in the germline V gene (reference sequence). CDR3 size: 15 residues. This clone was counted a few times. The PCR ran on 60 Vbeta and 13 Jbeta primers. The table came from immunoSEQ multiplex PCR; TCRdb's copy has only in-frame clones and leaves some out. The table records around 140,000 clones, approximately 10% of them present only once. The TCR originated in a woman aged 35 to 49 in good health and CMV-seropositive. Sequencing input: PBMCs. This chain connects TRBV7-9 to TRBJ2-2; tentatively, D is TRBD2 (6 bases). The CDR3 DNA reads TGTGCCAGCAGCCCCCCGGGGGCGAACACCGGGGAGCTGTTTTTT. Translated: CASSPPGANTGELFF.